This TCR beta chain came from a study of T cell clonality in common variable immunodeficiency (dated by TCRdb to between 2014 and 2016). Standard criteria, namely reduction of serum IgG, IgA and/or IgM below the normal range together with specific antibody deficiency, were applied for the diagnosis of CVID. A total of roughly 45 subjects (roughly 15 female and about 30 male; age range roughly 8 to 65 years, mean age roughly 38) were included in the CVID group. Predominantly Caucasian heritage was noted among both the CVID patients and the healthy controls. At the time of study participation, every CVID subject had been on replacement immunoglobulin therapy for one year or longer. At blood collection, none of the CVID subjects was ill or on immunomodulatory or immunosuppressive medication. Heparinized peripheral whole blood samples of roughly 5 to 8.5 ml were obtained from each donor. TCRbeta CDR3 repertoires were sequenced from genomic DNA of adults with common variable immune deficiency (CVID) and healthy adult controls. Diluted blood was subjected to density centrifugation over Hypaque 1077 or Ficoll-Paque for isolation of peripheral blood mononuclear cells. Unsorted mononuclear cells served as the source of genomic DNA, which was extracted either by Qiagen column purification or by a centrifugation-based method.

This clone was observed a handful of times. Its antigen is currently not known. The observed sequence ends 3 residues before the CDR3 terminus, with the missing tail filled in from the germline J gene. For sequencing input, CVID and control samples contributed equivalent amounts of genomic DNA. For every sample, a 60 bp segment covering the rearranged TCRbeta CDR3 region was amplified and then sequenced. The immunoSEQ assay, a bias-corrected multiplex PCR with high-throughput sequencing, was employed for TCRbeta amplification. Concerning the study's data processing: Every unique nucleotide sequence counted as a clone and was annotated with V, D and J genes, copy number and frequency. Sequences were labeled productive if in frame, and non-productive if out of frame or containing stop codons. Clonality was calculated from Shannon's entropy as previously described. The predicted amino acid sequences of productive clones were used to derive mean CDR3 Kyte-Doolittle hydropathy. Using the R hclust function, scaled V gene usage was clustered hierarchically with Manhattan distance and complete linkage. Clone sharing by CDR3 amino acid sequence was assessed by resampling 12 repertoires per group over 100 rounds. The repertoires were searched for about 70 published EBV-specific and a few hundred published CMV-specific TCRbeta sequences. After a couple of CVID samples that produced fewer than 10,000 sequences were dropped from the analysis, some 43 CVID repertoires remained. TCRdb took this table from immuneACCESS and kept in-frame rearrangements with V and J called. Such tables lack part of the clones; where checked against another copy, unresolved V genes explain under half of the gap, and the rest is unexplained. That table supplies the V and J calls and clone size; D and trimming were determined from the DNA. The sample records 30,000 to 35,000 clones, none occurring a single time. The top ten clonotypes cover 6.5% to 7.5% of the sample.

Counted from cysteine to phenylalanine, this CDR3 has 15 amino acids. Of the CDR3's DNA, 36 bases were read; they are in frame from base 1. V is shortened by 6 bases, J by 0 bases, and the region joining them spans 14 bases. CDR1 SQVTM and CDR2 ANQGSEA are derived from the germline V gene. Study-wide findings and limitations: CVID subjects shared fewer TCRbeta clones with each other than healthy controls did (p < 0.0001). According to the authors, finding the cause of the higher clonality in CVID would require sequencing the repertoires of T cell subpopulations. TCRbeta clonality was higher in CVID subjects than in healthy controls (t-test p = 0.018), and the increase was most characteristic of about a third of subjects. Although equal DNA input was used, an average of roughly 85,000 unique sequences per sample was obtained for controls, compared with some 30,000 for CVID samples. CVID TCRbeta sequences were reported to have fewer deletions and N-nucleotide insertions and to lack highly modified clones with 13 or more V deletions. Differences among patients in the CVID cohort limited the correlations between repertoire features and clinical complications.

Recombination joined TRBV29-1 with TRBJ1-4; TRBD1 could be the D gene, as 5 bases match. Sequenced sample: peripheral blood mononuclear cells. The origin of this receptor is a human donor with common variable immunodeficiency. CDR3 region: CSVIKDSATNEKLFF. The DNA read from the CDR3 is TGCAGCGTGATTAAAGACAGTGCAACTAATGAAAAA.